This T cell receptor (beta chain) was recorded in a study of T-cell reconstitution after alpha-beta-depleted transplantation in children. The TCRbeta library was prepared with unique molecular identifiers. MiXCR, applied by TCRdb to the PCR reads, yields one record per CDR3 protein. This table holds some 600,000 distinct CDR3 sequences, roughly 15% found once. The CDR3 consists of 15 residues. Trimming cost V 4 bases and J 3 bases, with 14 bases left between them. Germline CDR1 and CDR2: SGHDT and YYEEEE. The source material was PBMCs from the stem cell graft donor, sampled from the stem cell graft. The V call is TRBV5-6, the J call TRBJ1-5; D is perhaps TRBD1 (5 bases). This TCR derives from a human donor who donated a stem cell graft to a child with acute myeloid leukemia. CDR3 bases: TGTGCCAGCAGCAAGGGGTCAGGGTCCAATCAGCCCCAGCATTTT. It codes for CASSKGSGSNQPQHF.